These T cell receptor beta chains were read from a single sample in a study of blood T cell repertoires in COVID-19. TCRdb's table, derived via immunoSEQ multiplex PCR, lists solely in-frame clones and lacks some. In the table there are approximately 220,000 clones, roughly 80% of which are singletons. The sequencing input was PBMCs or T cells enriched from blood (not recorded which). These receptors all stem from a woman in her forties or fifties who had been exposed to COVID-19. Each CDR3 is given with its conserved first and last residue. The D gene is left open where the match is weak. Not every row has a clone size; where given, it reads once, few, many or a size class.

>-|TRBV6-6|TRBJ1-6|-|15
CASSPLGPYNSPLHF
TGTGCCAGCAGTCCCCTGGGGCCCTATAATTCACCCCTCCACTTT
>TRBD2|TRBV5-1|TRBJ2-2|few|18
CASSLGASGGQVPGELFF
TGCGCCAGCAGCTTGGGTGCTAGCGGGGGGCAAGTCCCCGGGGAGCTGTTTTTT
>-|TRBV15|TRBJ1-3|-|14
CATSTAGPGNTIYF
TGTGCCACCAGCACGGCAGGGCCTGGAAACACCATATATTTT
>TRBD2|TRBV5-1|TRBJ2-5|-|14
CASSPSGGGETQYF
TGCGCCAGCAGCCCTAGCGGGGGTGGGGAGACCCAGTACTTC
>TRBD1|TRBV29-1|TRBJ1-2|few|12
CSVDQGDDGYTF
TGCAGCGTCGATCAGGGGGACGATGGCTACACCTTC
>-|TRBV27|TRBJ1-1|-|14
CASSPDYMNTEAFF
TGTGCCAGCAGCCCCGATTACATGAACACTGAAGCTTTCTTT
>-|TRBV27|TRBJ1-2|-|13
CASSFSGLRGYTF
TGTGCCAGCAGTTTTTCAGGGCTGCGGGGCTACACCTTC
>-|TRBV5-4|TRBJ1-2|-|13
CASSRLGGHGYTF
TGTGCCAGCAGCCGCCTGGGAGGGCATGGCTACACCTTC
>TRBD1|TRBV3-1/TRBV3-2|TRBJ1-1|-|13
CASSPVDRTEAFF
TGTGCCAGCAGCCCAGTGGACAGGACTGAAGCTTTCTTT
>-|TRBV2|TRBJ1-2|-|13
CAQGRGLGYGYTF
TGTGCCCAGGGAAGGGGTTTGGGCTATGGCTACACCTTC
>TRBD1|TRBV18|TRBJ2-5|once|14
CASSPGTGQETQYF
TGTGCCAGCTCACCTGGGACAGGTCAAGAGACCCAGTACTTC
>TRBD2|TRBV10-2|TRBJ2-1|-|15
CASSDGAGAHNEQFF
TGCGCCAGCAGTGATGGAGCGGGGGCCCACAATGAGCAGTTCTTC
>-|TRBV18|TRBJ1-3|-|14
CASSPSPVGNTIYF
TGTGCCAGCTCACCATCTCCGGTGGGAAACACCATATATTTT
>TRBD1|TRBV7-9|TRBJ2-6|-|18
CASSADRGRLEGANVLTF
TGTGCCAGCAGCGCCGACAGGGGACGGCTGGAGGGGGCCAACGTCCTGACTTTC
>-|TRBV5-5|TRBJ1-2|-|14
CASSSQTVPYGYTF
TGTGCCAGCAGCTCCCAGACAGTTCCCTATGGCTACACCTTC
>TRBD1|TRBV4-2|TRBJ2-3|-|14
CASSQDRGLDTQYF
TGTGCCAGCAGCCAAGATAGGGGGCTGGATACGCAGTATTTT
>-|TRBV3-1/TRBV3-2|TRBJ1-1|-|13
CASSPREDTEAFF
TGTGCCAGCAGCCCCCGAGAGGACACTGAAGCTTTCTTT
>TRBD1|TRBV5-1|TRBJ1-1|-|12
CASNGAGGEAFF
TGCGCCAGCAATGGGGCAGGGGGAGAAGCTTTCTTT
>-|TRBV7-2|TRBJ2-1|-|18
CASSLREGGALKTGEQFF
TGTGCCAGCAGCTTAAGAGAAGGGGGAGCGCTCAAAACGGGTGAGCAGTTCTTC
>-|TRBV30|TRBJ1-2|-|13
CAWSYRGGYGYTF
TGTGCCTGGAGCTACCGAGGGGGATATGGCTACACCTTC
>-|TRBV5-1|TRBJ1-6|-|17
CASSLVGSGLGNSPLHF
TGCGCCAGCAGCTTGGTAGGGAGCGGTTTGGGCAATTCACCCCTCCACTTT